The sequence of this T cell receptor (beta chain) was determined in a study of blood T cell repertoires in COVID-19. Looking at the study overall: COVID-19 samples, acute and convalescent, were from the United States, Italy and Spain. Sample material is recorded as cDNA or gDNA derived from T cells, B-cell-depleted T cells, or PBMCs.

Germline V gene sequence: CDR1 SQVTM, CDR2 ANQGSEA. V lost 2 bases to trimming and J lost 2 bases; unmatched junction nucleotides: 9. This CDR3 region has 15 residues. In the original processing: Amplification with reference gene primers provided the estimates of nucleated cell counts. Assay: immunoSEQ multiplex PCR; the TCRdb copy retains only in-frame clones and omits some. V, J and clone size are those of that table, while D and trimming were read from the DNA. This sample has roughly 78,000 clones, with over 65% found just once. The sample taken for sequencing was peripheral blood. This sequence was found in a woman of 80 years or more with acute or convalescent COVID-19. The gene calls are TRBV29-1 and TRBJ2-7; 7 bases agree with TRBD1. CDR3 protein: CSVENRGEGPYEQYF. Here the CDR3 DNA reads TGCAGCGTTGAAAACAGGGGCGAAGGCCCCTACGAGCAGTACTTC.